Below, one T cell receptor beta chain is given with its context. This record comes from a study of control samples from healthy donors and cancer patients. Assay: immunoSEQ multiplex PCR; the TCRdb copy retains only in-frame clones and omits some. The sample shows about 140,000 clones, just over 85% of them seen only once. The V and J ends lost 3 bases and 8 bases respectively, with 21 bases between them. The germline V gene has CDR1 SGHTS and CDR2 YDEGEE. This CDR3 has 16 residues. The chain employs TRBV5-8 and TRBJ2-1; perhaps TRBD2 as D (7 bases). Sequenced material: blood. The source of this sequence is a man between 18 and 29 years old in good health. CDR3 in amino acids: CASSSVLRGGFHEQFF. In DNA, the CDR3 is TGTGCCAGCAGCTCCGTATTGAGGGGGGGCTTTCATGAGCAGTTCTTC.